The rows below give T cell receptor beta chains drawn from one sample of a study of cytomegalovirus exposure and HLA in healthy donors. TCRdb's copy holds only in-frame clones and misses some; the assay was immunoSEQ multiplex PCR. In the table there are approximately 160,000 clones, 76% of which are singletons. Sequenced: PBMCs. The receptors derive from a female donor in good health and CMV-seronegative. Both conserved end residues are part of each CDR3. The order of the fields is J gene, D gene, clone size, V gene, CDR3 protein, CDR3 DNA. D genes are given only for firm matches. A row's size may be missing; if present it is once, few, many or a size class.

j_call: TRBJ2-7; d_call: -; clone_size: few; v_call: TRBV5-4; cdr3_aa: CASSLILRDPEQYF; cdr3_nt: TGTGCCAGCAGCTTGATCCTGCGGGATCCCGAGCAGTACTTC
j_call: TRBJ1-5; d_call: TRBD1; clone_size: once; v_call: TRBV28; cdr3_aa: CASRLGRQGSNQPQHF; cdr3_nt: TGTGCCAGCAGGCTGGGGAGACAGGGATCCAATCAGCCCCAGCATTTT
j_call: TRBJ2-7; d_call: TRBD2; clone_size: -; v_call: TRBV4-3; cdr3_aa: CASSPGLAGGTYEQYF; cdr3_nt: TGCGCCAGCAGCCCGGGACTAGCGGGAGGTACCTACGAGCAGTACTTC
j_call: TRBJ2-7; d_call: -; clone_size: -; v_call: TRBV6-6; cdr3_aa: CASSYLSTRFSYEQYF; cdr3_nt: TGTGCCAGCAGTTACCTCTCGACTAGATTCTCCTACGAGCAGTACTTC
j_call: TRBJ2-2; d_call: TRBD1; clone_size: few; v_call: TRBV7-9; cdr3_aa: CASSLVGGPGELFF; cdr3_nt: TGTGCCAGCAGCTTAGTAGGGGGCCCCGGGGAGCTGTTTTTT
j_call: TRBJ2-2; d_call: -; clone_size: -; v_call: TRBV6-6; cdr3_aa: CASSSQRGGTGELFF; cdr3_nt: TGTGCCAGCAGCTCCCAGAGGGGGGGCACCGGGGAGCTGTTTTTT
j_call: TRBJ2-6; d_call: TRBD1; clone_size: few; v_call: TRBV28; cdr3_aa: CASSLRGLGANVLTF; cdr3_nt: TGTGCCAGCAGTTTAAGGGGGCTCGGGGCCAACGTCCTGACTTTC
j_call: TRBJ2-3; d_call: TRBD2; clone_size: once; v_call: TRBV9; cdr3_aa: CASSPPEAGGFTQYF; cdr3_nt: TGTGCCAGCAGCCCCCCGGAGGCGGGAGGGTTTACGCAGTATTTT
j_call: TRBJ2-3; d_call: -; clone_size: few; v_call: TRBV9; cdr3_aa: CASSVGGHDTQYF; cdr3_nt: TGTGCCAGCAGCGTAGGAGGGCACGATACGCAGTATTTT
j_call: TRBJ2-5; d_call: TRBD2; clone_size: few; v_call: TRBV5-1; cdr3_aa: CASSFLAGGPQETQYF; cdr3_nt: TGCGCCAGCAGCTTTCTAGCGGGAGGTCCGCAAGAGACCCAGTACTTC
j_call: TRBJ1-4; d_call: -; clone_size: once; v_call: TRBV6-5; cdr3_aa: CASSELLGGEKLFF; cdr3_nt: TGTGCCAGCAGTGAACTCCTCGGCGGCGAAAAACTGTTTTTT
j_call: TRBJ1-5; d_call: TRBD1; clone_size: once; v_call: TRBV19; cdr3_aa: CASIQTGGAGQPQHF; cdr3_nt: TGTGCCAGTATTCAGACAGGGGGCGCGGGTCAGCCCCAGCATTTT
j_call: TRBJ1-1; d_call: -; clone_size: -; v_call: TRBV27; cdr3_aa: CASSAGYIMNTEAFF; cdr3_nt: TGTGCCAGCAGCGCAGGGTATATCATGAACACTGAAGCTTTCTTT
j_call: TRBJ2-7; d_call: -; clone_size: -; v_call: TRBV14; cdr3_aa: CASSQVFSDTYYEQYF; cdr3_nt: TGTGCCAGCAGCCAAGTGTTCTCGGACACCTACTACGAGCAGTACTTC
j_call: TRBJ2-7; d_call: -; clone_size: -; v_call: TRBV7-3; cdr3_aa: CASSPIGDTAQQYF; cdr3_nt: TGTGCCAGCAGCCCTATCGGGGACACGGCGCAGCAGTACTTC
j_call: TRBJ2-2; d_call: -; clone_size: -; v_call: TRBV6-1; cdr3_aa: CASTPQGETGELFF; cdr3_nt: TGTGCCAGCACCCCACAGGGTGAGACCGGGGAGCTGTTTTTT
j_call: TRBJ1-2; d_call: -; clone_size: -; v_call: TRBV6-5; cdr3_aa: CASSYGQGHGYTF; cdr3_nt: TGTGCCAGCAGTTACGGGCAGGGGCATGGCTACACCTTC
j_call: TRBJ1-1; d_call: -; clone_size: -; v_call: TRBV5-1; cdr3_aa: CASSSAGIDTEAFF; cdr3_nt: TGCGCCAGCAGCAGCGCCGGGATTGACACTGAAGCTTTCTTT
j_call: TRBJ1-3; d_call: -; clone_size: -; v_call: TRBV5-1; cdr3_aa: CASSGPGGNTIYF; cdr3_nt: TGCGCCAGCAGCGGGCCAGGGGGAAACACCATATATTTT
j_call: TRBJ1-3; d_call: -; clone_size: -; v_call: TRBV12-5; cdr3_aa: CASEISSTGNTIYF; cdr3_nt: TGTGCTAGTGAAATCTCGTCTACGGGAAACACCATATATTTT
j_call: TRBJ2-7; d_call: TRBD1; clone_size: -; v_call: TRBV5-6; cdr3_aa: CASSPGGDPYEQYF; cdr3_nt: TGTGCCAGCAGTCCAGGGGGCGATCCCTACGAGCAGTACTTC
j_call: TRBJ2-3; d_call: -; clone_size: -; v_call: TRBV6-4; cdr3_aa: CASSVSGPGRGTDTQYF; cdr3_nt: TGTGCCAGCAGTGTGAGCGGGCCTGGTCGAGGCACAGATACGCAGTATTTT
j_call: TRBJ2-7; d_call: TRBD2; clone_size: -; v_call: TRBV7-2; cdr3_aa: CASSLVAGGEGYEQYF; cdr3_nt: TGTGCCAGCAGCCTTGTAGCGGGAGGGGAAGGCTACGAGCAGTACTTC
j_call: TRBJ2-6; d_call: -; clone_size: -; v_call: TRBV21-1; cdr3_aa: CASSKGGWANGLTF; cdr3_nt: TGTGCCAGCAGCAAAGGGGGCTGGGCCAACGGCCTGACTTTC
j_call: TRBJ2-1; d_call: -; clone_size: -; v_call: TRBV6-1; cdr3_aa: CASSDFRGRSYNEQFF; cdr3_nt: TGTGCCAGCAGTGATTTCAGGGGTAGGTCCTACAATGAGCAGTTCTTC
j_call: TRBJ1-3; d_call: -; clone_size: -; v_call: TRBV19; cdr3_aa: CASRETGLKSGNTIYF; cdr3_nt: TGTGCCAGTAGAGAAACGGGACTCAAGTCGGGAAACACCATATATTTT
j_call: TRBJ2-2; d_call: -; clone_size: -; v_call: TRBV7-3; cdr3_aa: CASSPRPAVIGELFF; cdr3_nt: TGTGCCAGCAGCCCGCGCCCAGCGGTCATCGGGGAGCTGTTTTTT
j_call: TRBJ1-5; d_call: -; clone_size: -; v_call: TRBV15; cdr3_aa: CATSRDRGGFGQPQHF; cdr3_nt: TGTGCCACCAGCAGAGATCGGGGGGGGTTCGGTCAGCCCCAGCATTTT
j_call: TRBJ2-3; d_call: TRBD2; clone_size: -; v_call: TRBV9; cdr3_aa: CASRGVTDTQYF; cdr3_nt: TGTGCCAGCCGGGGGGTTACAGATACGCAGTATTTT
j_call: TRBJ2-3; d_call: -; clone_size: once; v_call: TRBV6-5; cdr3_aa: CASRDYQDTQYF; cdr3_nt: TGTGCCAGCAGGGACTACCAAGATACGCAGTATTTT
j_call: TRBJ2-5; d_call: -; clone_size: -; v_call: TRBV5-1; cdr3_aa: CASSLGQEAGTQYF; cdr3_nt: TGCGCCAGCAGCTTGGGGCAGGAGGCCGGGACCCAGTACTTC
j_call: TRBJ1-1; d_call: TRBD1; clone_size: -; v_call: TRBV27; cdr3_aa: CASSFPPDRRVPEAFF; cdr3_nt: TGTGCCAGCAGTTTCCCTCCGGACAGGAGGGTCCCTGAAGCTTTCTTT
j_call: TRBJ2-3; d_call: TRBD2; clone_size: -; v_call: TRBV28; cdr3_aa: CASKTSGRTIEDTQYF; cdr3_nt: TGTGCCAGCAAGACTAGCGGGAGAACAATTGAAGATACGCAGTATTTT
j_call: TRBJ1-1; d_call: TRBD1; clone_size: -; v_call: TRBV5-4; cdr3_aa: CASSFTTGGAFF; cdr3_nt: TGTGCCAGCAGCTTCACGACAGGGGGAGCTTTCTTT
j_call: TRBJ1-6; d_call: -; clone_size: few; v_call: TRBV5-4; cdr3_aa: CASSPARQYNSPLHF; cdr3_nt: TGTGCCAGCAGCCCCGCACGCCAGTATAATTCACCCCTCCACTTT
j_call: TRBJ2-2; d_call: TRBD1; clone_size: -; v_call: TRBV7-9; cdr3_aa: CASSRTGGAVGELFF; cdr3_nt: TGTGCCAGCAGCCGGACAGGGGGCGCGGTCGGGGAGCTGTTTTTT
j_call: TRBJ2-2; d_call: -; clone_size: -; v_call: TRBV21-1; cdr3_aa: CASIRFGGTNTGELFF; cdr3_nt: TGTGCCAGCATCAGGTTTGGGGGGACGAACACCGGGGAGCTGTTTTTT
j_call: TRBJ1-3; d_call: -; clone_size: -; v_call: TRBV11-3; cdr3_aa: CASSSNQNTIYF; cdr3_nt: TGTGCCAGCAGCTCAAACCAGAACACCATATATTTT
j_call: TRBJ1-1; d_call: TRBD1; clone_size: -; v_call: TRBV2; cdr3_aa: CASRGTGSITEAFF; cdr3_nt: TGTGCCAGCAGGGGGACAGGGAGTATAACTGAAGCTTTCTTT
j_call: TRBJ2-1; d_call: -; clone_size: -; v_call: TRBV21-1; cdr3_aa: CASSPFRTGGGREGYNEQFF; cdr3_nt: TGTGCCAGCAGCCCCTTTCGGACAGGGGGAGGGCGGGAGGGATACAATGAGCAGTTCTTC
j_call: TRBJ2-2; d_call: -; clone_size: -; v_call: TRBV7-9; cdr3_aa: CASSPLLGHDRNSGELFF; cdr3_nt: TGTGCCAGCAGCCCCCTTCTTGGACATGACAGGAACTCCGGGGAGCTGTTTTTT
j_call: TRBJ1-5; d_call: -; clone_size: once; v_call: TRBV28; cdr3_aa: CASTKQGSANQPQHF; cdr3_nt: TGTGCCAGCACGAAACAGGGCTCTGCGAATCAGCCCCAGCATTTT
j_call: TRBJ2-2; d_call: -; clone_size: few; v_call: TRBV7-9; cdr3_aa: CASSFGTPNTGELFF; cdr3_nt: TGTGCCAGCAGCTTTGGGACACCGAACACCGGGGAGCTGTTTTTT
j_call: TRBJ1-2; d_call: TRBD1; clone_size: once; v_call: TRBV27; cdr3_aa: CASSLDRGVGGYTF; cdr3_nt: TGTGCCAGCAGCTTGGACAGGGGTGTTGGTGGCTACACCTTC
j_call: TRBJ2-3; d_call: -; clone_size: -; v_call: TRBV7-8; cdr3_aa: CASSPGTFRTDTQYF; cdr3_nt: TGTGCCAGCAGCCCCGGTACCTTTCGCACAGATACGCAGTATTTT
j_call: TRBJ2-1; d_call: TRBD2; clone_size: -; v_call: TRBV5-4; cdr3_aa: CASSGVSGRYDNEQFF; cdr3_nt: TGTGCCAGCAGCGGTGTTAGCGGGAGGTACGACAATGAGCAGTTCTTC
j_call: TRBJ2-7; d_call: -; clone_size: few; v_call: TRBV4-3; cdr3_aa: CASSQRLEAGEQYF; cdr3_nt: TGCGCCAGCAGCCAACGGCTCGAGGCCGGGGAGCAGTACTTC
j_call: TRBJ1-6; d_call: -; clone_size: -; v_call: TRBV18; cdr3_aa: CASSPGGGNNSPLHF; cdr3_nt: TGTGCCAGCTCACCAGGGGGAGGCAATAATTCACCCCTCCACTTT
j_call: TRBJ1-6; d_call: TRBD1; clone_size: -; v_call: TRBV4-2; cdr3_aa: CASGSGTGNSPLHF; cdr3_nt: TGTGCCAGCGGTTCCGGGACAGGGAATTCACCCCTCCACTTT
j_call: TRBJ2-5; d_call: -; clone_size: few; v_call: TRBV5-6; cdr3_aa: CASSLVASTQYF; cdr3_nt: TGTGCCAGCAGCTTGGTTGCTAGCACGCAGTACTTC
j_call: TRBJ2-2; d_call: TRBD1; clone_size: -; v_call: TRBV7-9; cdr3_aa: CASSLSQGASELFF; cdr3_nt: TGTGCCAGCAGCTTAAGCCAGGGGGCTTCCGAGCTGTTTTTT
j_call: TRBJ2-5; d_call: TRBD2; clone_size: -; v_call: TRBV6-4; cdr3_aa: CASSDSGLAGGSQETQYF; cdr3_nt: TGTGCCAGCAGTGACTCCGGACTAGCGGGGGGAAGCCAAGAGACCCAGTACTTC
j_call: TRBJ2-1; d_call: TRBD2; clone_size: -; v_call: TRBV7-2; cdr3_aa: CASSFTPTTSGTYNEQFF; cdr3_nt: TGTGCCAGCAGCTTCACTCCGACTACTAGCGGGACTTACAATGAGCAGTTCTTC
j_call: TRBJ2-7; d_call: TRBD2; clone_size: few; v_call: TRBV27; cdr3_aa: CASGRPGLAAYEQYF; cdr3_nt: TGTGCCAGCGGAAGACCGGGGCTAGCGGCCTACGAGCAGTACTTC
j_call: TRBJ2-6; d_call: TRBD1; clone_size: -; v_call: TRBV19; cdr3_aa: CASIEQGIGANVLTF; cdr3_nt: TGTGCCAGTATTGAACAGGGGATCGGGGCCAACGTCCTGACTTTC